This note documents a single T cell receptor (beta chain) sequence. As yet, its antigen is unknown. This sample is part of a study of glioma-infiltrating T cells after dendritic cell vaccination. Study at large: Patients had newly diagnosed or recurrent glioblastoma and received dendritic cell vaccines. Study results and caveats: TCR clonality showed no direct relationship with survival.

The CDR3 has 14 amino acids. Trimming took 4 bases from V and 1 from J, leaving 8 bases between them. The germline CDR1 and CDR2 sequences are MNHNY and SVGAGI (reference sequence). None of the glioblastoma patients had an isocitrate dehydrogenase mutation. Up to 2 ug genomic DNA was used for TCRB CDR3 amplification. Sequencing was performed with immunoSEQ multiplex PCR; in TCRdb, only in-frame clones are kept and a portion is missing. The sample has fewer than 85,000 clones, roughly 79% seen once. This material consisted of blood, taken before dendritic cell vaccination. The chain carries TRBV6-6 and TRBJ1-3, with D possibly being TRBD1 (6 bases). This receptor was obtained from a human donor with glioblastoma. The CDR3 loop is CASSSTGSGNTIYF. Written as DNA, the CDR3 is TGTGCCAGCAGTTCTACAGGGTCTGGAAACACCATATATTTT.